This T cell receptor beta chain was observed in a study of blood T cell repertoires in COVID-19. Here immunoSEQ multiplex PCR was the method, and the copy in TCRdb shows in-frame clones only, minus some. The repertoire holds some 240,000 clones, around three quarters seen once, with over 7% in the top ten. J was trimmed by 7 bases and V by 2 bases; bases with no gene match: 24. The CDR3 runs 20 residues. Germline CDR1 is GTSNPN and CDR2 is SVGIG (reference sequence). This sequence joins TRBV30 and TRBJ2-5, with TRBD2 matching over 11 bases. This sequence originates from a woman between 70 and 85 years old with acute or convalescent COVID-19. The sample consisted of peripheral blood. The CDR3 sequence is CAWSTSTSGESGYSSGTQYF. CDR3 coding DNA: TGTGCCTGGAGTACTTCGACTAGCGGGGAGTCTGGCTACTCTTCAGGGACCCAGTACTTC.